The next 8 T cell receptor beta chains were all read from a single sample in a study of shared clonotypes between healthy human individuals. CD45RO-negative CD8 cells positively selected for CCR7 made up the naive population, which excluded terminally differentiated effector memory CD45RA+ cells. Produced via immunoSEQ multiplex PCR; TCRdb's table is partial and in-frame only. The sample comprises 560,000 or so clones, about 96% of which are singletons, and roughly 0.1% rests with the top ten. Sequenced: naive CD8+ T cells sorted from blood. The receptors derive from a woman in her 30s in good health.

J is TRBJ1-1 and V is TRBV28; D is ambiguous. This CDR3 has 12 residues. Germline V gene data show CDR1 as MDHEN and CDR2 as SYDVKM. The ends were cut back, 3 bases at V and 6 bases at J, with 8 bases in the middle. Written as DNA, the CDR3 is TGTGCCAGCAGTTTTGGACGGGCTGAAGCTTTCTTT. Its translation: CASSFGRAEAFF.

J is TRBJ2-3 and V is TRBV13; D uncertain. Germline V gene data show CDR1 as PRHDT and CDR2 as FYEKMQ (reference sequence). The V end lost 2 bases, the J end lost 5 bases, and 11 bases lay between the germline ends. CDR3 length: 14 amino acids. This CDR3 is CASSLKFGVDTQYF. CDR3 sequence (DNA): TGTGCCAGCAGCTTAAAGTTTGGAGTAGATACGCAGTATTTT.

This clone came up once. This chain joins TRBV5-1 and TRBJ2-7, with D perhaps matching TRBD1 or TRBD2 (5 bases each). Per the germline V gene, CDR1 is SGHRS and CDR2 is YFSETQ. The length of the CDR3 is 14 residues. V was clipped by 6 bases and J by 2 bases, with 15 bases between them. CDR3 coding DNA: TGCGCCAGCACTTACGAGGGGCCCACCTACGAGCAGTACTTC. This translates into CASTYEGPTYEQYF.

CDR3 bases: TGTGCCAGCAGCGCCCTAGCGGGAGGACCTATTAATGAGCAGTTCTTC. It is translated as CASSALAGGPINEQFF. J is TRBJ2-1 and V is TRBV9, with 11 bases fitting TRBD2. Germline CDR1 and CDR2: SGDLS and YYNGEE. Trimming at V came to 3 bases and at J to 7 bases, leaving 9 bases not matched to a gene. This CDR3 is 16 amino acids long. The entire variable domain, with the rest obtained from reference TRBV9 and TRBJ2-1, is as follows: DSGVTQTPKHLITATGQRVTLRCSPRSGDLSVYWYQQSLDQGLQFLIQYYNGEERAKGNILERFSAQQFPDLHSELNLSSLELGDSALYFCASSALAGGPINEQFFGPGTRLTVL.

The chain couples TRBV7-2 to TRBJ2-7; 7 bases map to TRBD1. The CDR3 is 16 residues long. CDR1 is SGHTA, CDR2 FQGNSA, per germline. The V gene end was trimmed by 5 bases and the J gene end by 2 bases; junction bases not matched to a gene: 12. In nucleotides, the CDR3 is TGTGCCAGCAGCACGGGGTGGGGACAGCTAACCTACGAGCAGTACTTC. This sequence encodes CASSTGWGQLTYEQYF.

The CDR3, as DNA: TGTGCCAGCAGTTACGGCTTACAGTACTACGAGCAGTACTTC. Its translation is CASSYGLQYYEQYF. This chain connects TRBV6-6 to TRBJ2-7; D gene ambiguous. V was pared by 2 bases and J by 3 bases, with 11 bases between. The CDR3 totals 14 residues. Germline CDR1 and CDR2: MNHNY and SVGAGI (reference sequence).

The gene calls are TRBV7-9 and TRBJ2-1; weak D call: TRBD2 (5 bases). CDR3 length: 13 residues. Trimming left V 5 bases short and J 7 bases short, with 12 bases between. The germline V gene has CDR1 SEHNR and CDR2 FQNEAQ (reference sequence). This CDR3 is CASSRRGGNEQFF. CDR3 nucleotide sequence: TGTGCCAGCAGCCGCCGGGGTGGGAATGAGCAGTTCTTC.

This rearrangement joins TRBV5-6 to TRBJ2-3, with 10 bases aligning to TRBD2. The CDR3 runs 18 residues. J gave up 6 bases and V 0 bases, and 13 bases lay outside the gene matches. The germline V gene has CDR1 SGHDT and CDR2 YYEEEE. CDR3 residues: CASSLAGGTSETKDTQYF. The CDR3 bases are TGTGCCAGCAGCTTGGCAGGCGGGACTAGCGAAACAAAGGATACGCAGTATTTT.